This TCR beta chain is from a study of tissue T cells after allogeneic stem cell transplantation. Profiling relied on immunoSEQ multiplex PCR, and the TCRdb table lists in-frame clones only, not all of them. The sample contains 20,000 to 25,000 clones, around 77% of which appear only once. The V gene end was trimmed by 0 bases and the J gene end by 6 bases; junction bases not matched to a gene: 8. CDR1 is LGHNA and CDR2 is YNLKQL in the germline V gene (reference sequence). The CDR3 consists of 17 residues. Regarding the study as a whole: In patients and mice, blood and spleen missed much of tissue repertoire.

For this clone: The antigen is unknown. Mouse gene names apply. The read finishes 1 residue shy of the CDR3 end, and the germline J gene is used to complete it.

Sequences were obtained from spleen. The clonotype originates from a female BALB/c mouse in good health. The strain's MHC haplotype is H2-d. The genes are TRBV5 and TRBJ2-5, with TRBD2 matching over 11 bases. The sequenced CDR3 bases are TGTGCCAGCAGCCAAGATACACTGGGGGGGCTTGGGGACACCCAGTAC. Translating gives CASSQDTLGGLGDTQY. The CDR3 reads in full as CASSQDTLGGLGDTQYF.